The 24 T cell receptor beta chains below were found in one sample sequenced in a study of blood T cell repertoires in COVID-19. Some clones are missing from TCRdb's copy, which holds only in-frame ones; the method was immunoSEQ multiplex PCR. The sample lists fewer than 110,000 clones, 60% to 85% occurring once. Sequenced: peripheral blood. All receptors come from a man aged 65 to 85 with acute or convalescent COVID-19.

The chain employs TRBV5-1 and TRBJ2-3; 13 bases map to TRBD2. This CDR3 comprises 16 residues. V shed 4 bases and J 6 bases; nucleotides not matched to a gene: 8. The V gene's germline CDR1 is SGHRS and CDR2 YFSETQ. For the CDR3, the DNA is TGCGCCAGCAGCCCACCACTAGCGGGGGGGCCGGATACGCAGTATTTT. Protein product: CASSPPLAGGPDTQYF.

The chain employs TRBV6-6 and TRBJ1-2; 11 nucleotides line up with TRBD1. V trimming: 5 bases; J trimming: 8 bases; junction bases outside the gene matches: 16. Germline values: CDR1 MNHNY, CDR2 SVGAGI (reference sequence). The CDR3 has 17 residues. In DNA, the CDR3 is TGTGCCAGCAGTCCCCTCCCCGGGACAGGGGGTGTGGCGGGCTACACCTTC. It encodes CASSPLPGTGGVAGYTF.

The gene calls are TRBV7-2 and TRBJ1-2; TRBD1 aligns across 7 bases. The CDR3 consists of 15 residues. V lost 1 base to trimming and J lost 4 bases; unmatched junction nucleotides: 6. Looked up from germline, CDR1 is SGHTA and CDR2 is FQGNSA. For the CDR3, the DNA is TGTGCCAGCAGCTTAGACGTCAGGGGGACCTATGGCTACACCTTC. This translates into CASSLDVRGTYGYTF. Drawing the rest from reference TRBV7-2 and TRBJ1-2, the complete variable domain is GAGVSQSPSNKVTEKGKDVELRCDPISGHTALYWYRQSLGQGLEFLIYFQGNSAPDKSGLPSDRFSAERTGGSVSTLTIQRTQQEDSAVYLCASSLDVRGTYGYTFGSGTRLTVV.

The rearrangement links TRBV11-2 to TRBJ2-7; the D gene is possibly TRBD1 (6 bases). With 7 bases removed from V and 4 bases from J, the gap between germline ends came to 17 bases. The CDR3 is made up of 14 amino acids. CDR1 and CDR2 (germline): SGHAT, FQNNGV. CDR3 nucleotides: TGTGCCAGCAACCTACTGGGACAAAATTACGAGCAGTACTTC. This codes for CASNLLGQNYEQYF.

The rearrangement links TRBV2 to TRBJ1-4; TRBD1 is a possible D gene (6 bases). The CDR3 extends over 14 amino acids. Germline V CDR1 and CDR2: SNHLY, FYNNEI. V lost 7 bases to trimming and J lost 8 bases, with 17 bases between them. In DNA, the CDR3 is TGTGCCAGCACAACAGGGAGTACACAAGAAAAACTGTTTTTT. As protein: CASTTGSTQEKLFF.

The chain has TRBV12-3 or TRBV12-4 and TRBJ1-4; D remains unclear. The CDR3 has 13 residues. V dropped 4 bases and J dropped 8 bases, with 11 bases sitting between them. This CDR3 is CASSSFSGEKLFF. The CDR3, as DNA: TGTGCCAGCAGTTCCTTTTCCGGGGAAAAACTGTTTTTT.

The chain is built from TRBV18 and TRBJ2-4, with 9 nucleotides matching TRBD2. The CDR3 runs 16 residues. Germline assignment: CDR1 KGHSH and CDR2 LQKENI. Trimming took 2 bases from V and 5 from J; bases not matched to a gene: 7. CDR3 in amino acids: CASSPEPSGVQNIQYF. In DNA form, the CDR3 reads TGTGCCAGCTCACCAGAACCTAGCGGGGTCCAAAACATTCAGTACTTC.

This clone has just a few counts. The rearrangement joins TRBV3-1 (or the pseudogene TRBV3-2) to TRBJ2-7; 8 nucleotides align to TRBD2. V was pared by 3 bases and J by 4 bases, with 5 bases of the junction left unmatched. The CDR3 is made up of 14 amino acids. The germline gives CDR1 LGHDT, CDR2 YNNKEL (reference sequence). Here the CDR3 reads CASSQWTSSYEQYF. CDR3 nucleotides: TGTGCCAGCAGCCAGTGGACTAGCTCATACGAGCAGTACTTC.

The count of this clone is one. V and J are TRBV7-8 and TRBJ2-5, with D possibly called TRBD1 or TRBD2 (6 bases each). CDR3 length: 13 amino acids. CDR1 SGHVS and CDR2 FQNEAQ come from the germline V gene. The ends were cut back, 5 bases at V and 7 bases at J, with 14 bases in the middle. The CDR3, as DNA: TGTGCCAGCAGCCGGGGGCGAAGTGTGACCCAGTACTTC. It encodes CASSRGRSVTQYF.

This chain connects TRBV5-1 to TRBJ2-7, with D perhaps TRBD1 (6 bases). Per germline, CDR1 SGHRS and CDR2 YFSETQ. CDR3 length: 13 residues. V was pared by 1 base and J by 6 bases, with 11 bases between. CDR3 DNA sequence: TGCGCCAGCAGCTTGATGGACAGCGGCGAGCAGTACTTC. This codes for CASSLMDSGEQYF. Filled out from reference TRBV5-1 and TRBJ2-7, the complete variable domain reads KAGVTQTPRYLIKTRGQQVTLSCSPISGHRSVSWYQQTPGQGLQFLFEYFSETQRNKGNFPGRFSGRQFSNSRSEMNVSTLELGDSALYLCASSLMDSGEQYFGPGTRLTVT.

This chain links TRBV7-3 with TRBJ2-5, with 10 bases fitting TRBD1. The CDR3 extends over 14 amino acids. V lost 5 bases, J lost 4 bases, and 4 bases stayed unmatched. Germline V gene lookup returns CDR1 SGHTA and CDR2 FQGTGA. The DNA for the CDR3 is TGTGCCAGCAGCGCACGGGACAGGGGAGAGACCCAGTACTTC. Amino acid sequence: CASSARDRGETQYF.

The J gene is TRBJ1-1, the V gene TRBV5-6; 10 bases map to TRBD1. The V and J ends lost 2 bases and 1 base, in that order; junction bases with no gene match: 5. In germline, CDR1 is SGHDT, CDR2 YYEEEE. This CDR3 has 16 residues. CDR3 protein: CASSLWTGGSNTEAFF. In DNA, the CDR3 is TGTGCCAGCAGCTTATGGACAGGGGGGTCGAACACTGAAGCTTTCTTT.

V gene TRBV7-2 combines with J gene TRBJ2-1; TRBD1 matches at 7 bases. The CDR3 totals 15 residues. Germline trimming cut 7 bases from V and 3 bases from J; bases unmatched to any gene: 9. Germline values: CDR1 SGHTA, CDR2 FQGNSA. The CDR3 region has the DNA TGTGCCAGCACCCAGACAGGGAATCACTACAATGAGCAGTTCTTC. Translated, it gives CASTQTGNHYNEQFF.

The rearrangement joins TRBV9 to TRBJ1-5, with 7 positions matching TRBD1. This CDR3 spans 15 amino acids. Germline CDR1 reads SGDLS; CDR2 reads YYNGEE. Unmatched junction bases numbered 6, after V lost 3 bases and J lost 3 bases. The CDR3 here is CASSAQGSYNQPQHF. The CDR3 DNA is TGTGCCAGCAGCGCACAGGGGAGCTACAATCAGCCCCAGCATTTT.

The chain is built from TRBV5-4 and TRBJ2-3, with 10 bases fitting TRBD2. The V gene's germline CDR1 is SGHNT and CDR2 YYREEE (reference sequence). The CDR3 spans 17 residues. The V gene end was trimmed by 0 bases and the J gene end by 2 bases; junction bases not matched to a gene: 6. The CDR3 loop is CASSLGTSGIFTDTQYF. CDR3 coding DNA: TGTGCCAGCAGCTTGGGTACTAGCGGGATATTCACAGATACGCAGTATTTT.

The rearrangement joins TRBV25-1 to TRBJ1-2; 8 bases are a match to TRBD1. This CDR3 is 12 amino acids long. The junction had 5 bases not matched to a gene; V was cut back by 6 bases and J by 8 bases. Germline CDR1 MGHDK, CDR2 SYGVNS. The CDR3 DNA reads as TGTGCCAGCAGGACAGGGGATGAGGGCTACACCTTC. Its translation is CASRTGDEGYTF.

This chain links TRBV7-3 with TRBJ2-2; 10 bases align to TRBD1. This CDR3 region has 16 residues. CDR1 is SGHTA, CDR2 FQGTGA, per germline. V trimming: 5 bases; J trimming: 4 bases; junction bases outside the gene matches: 7. In nucleotides, the CDR3 is TGTGCCAGCAGCCGACAGGGGGCAGGGGGCACCGGGGAGCTGTTTTTT. Amino acids: CASSRQGAGGTGELFF.

The chain uses TRBV3-1 (or the pseudogene TRBV3-2) and TRBJ2-1, with 9 bases that match TRBD1. Unmatched junction bases numbered 4, after V lost 1 base and J lost 9 bases. This CDR3 contains 14 residues. Looked up from germline, CDR1 is LGHDT and CDR2 is YNNKEL (reference sequence). CDR3: CASSQGTGAGEQFF. CDR3 nucleotide sequence: TGTGCCAGCAGCCAAGGGACAGGGGCAGGTGAGCAGTTCTTC.

This chain joins TRBV6-6 and TRBJ1-5; a weak D match, TRBD1 (5 bases). CDR3 length: 14 residues. Trimming pared 6 bases from V and 5 bases from J, leaving 14 bases between. The V gene's germline CDR1 is MNHNY and CDR2 SVGAGI (reference sequence). The CDR3 region is CASSSDILDQPQHF. The CDR3, as DNA: TGTGCCAGCAGCTCGGACATTCTTGATCAGCCCCAGCATTTT.

The J gene is TRBJ1-2, the V gene TRBV11-2, with a possible D match to TRBD1 (6 bases). Trimming took 7 bases from V and 0 from J, leaving 15 bases between them. CDR3 length: 15 residues. Germline V gives CDR1 SGHAT, CDR2 FQNNGV. The CDR3 DNA reads as TGTGCCAGCAAATCAGTAGGGGGTTCTAACTATGGCTACACCTTC. This gives the protein CASKSVGGSNYGYTF.

The chain couples TRBV21-1 to TRBJ1-6; the table's D call of TRBD1 was not tested on the DNA. TRBV21-1 is termed a pseudogene. This CDR3 has 16 residues. The CDR3 is CASSTGTGDINSPLHF. As DNA, the CDR3 is TGTGCCAGCAGCACAGGAACAGGGGATATAAATTCACCCCTCCACTTT.

The rearrangement links TRBV2 to TRBJ1-4; 10 bases align to TRBD1. V lost 5 bases, J lost 7 bases, and 13 bases stayed unmatched. Germline CDR1 is SNHLY and CDR2 is FYNNEI. The CDR3 runs to 17 residues. CDR3 loop: CASSPNPGGQGVEKLFF. DNA for the CDR3: TGTGCCAGCAGTCCCAACCCTGGTGGACAGGGGGTTGAAAAACTGTTTTTT.

V is TRBV11-2 and J is TRBJ2-7, with D possibly being TRBD1 (5 bases). The germline CDR1 and CDR2 sequences are SGHAT and FQNNGV. This CDR3 comprises 12 residues. V was trimmed by 3 bases and J by 6 bases, leaving 9 bases between them. CDR3 residues: CASSLTAIEQYF. CDR3 nucleotides: TGTGCCAGCAGCTTGACAGCGATCGAGCAGTACTTC.

The V gene is TRBV5-1, the J gene TRBJ2-3, with TRBD1 as a possible D gene (6 bases). V gave up 0 bases and J gave up 0 bases, with 8 bases separating them. The germline gives CDR1 SGHRS, CDR2 YFSETQ. The CDR3 runs to 15 residues. CDR3 protein: CASSLGGHSTDTQYF. CDR3 in DNA: TGCGCCAGCAGCTTGGGGGGGCACAGCACAGATACGCAGTATTTT. Supplemented by reference TRBV5-1 and TRBJ2-3, the full variable domain reads KAGVTQTPRYLIKTRGQQVTLSCSPISGHRSVSWYQQTPGQGLQFLFEYFSETQRNKGNFPGRFSGRQFSNSRSEMNVSTLELGDSALYLCASSLGGHSTDTQYFGPGTRLTVL.